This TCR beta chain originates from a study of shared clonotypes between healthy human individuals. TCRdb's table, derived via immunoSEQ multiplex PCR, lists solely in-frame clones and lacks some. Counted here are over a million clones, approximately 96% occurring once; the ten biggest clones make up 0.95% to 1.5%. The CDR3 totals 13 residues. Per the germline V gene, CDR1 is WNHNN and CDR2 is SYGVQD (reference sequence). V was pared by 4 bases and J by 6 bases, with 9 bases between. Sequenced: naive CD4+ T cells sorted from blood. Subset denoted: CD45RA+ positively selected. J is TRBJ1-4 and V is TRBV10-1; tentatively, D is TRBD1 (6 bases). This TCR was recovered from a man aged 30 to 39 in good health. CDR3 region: CASSGGLDEKLFF. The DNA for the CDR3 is TGCGCCAGCAGTGGGGGGCTCGATGAAAAACTGTTTTTT.